The rows below give T cell receptor beta chains drawn from one sample of a study of blood T cells in healthy people across ages. From the 5' RACE reads, TCRdb called clonotypes with MiXCR, one entry per CDR3 protein. Among approximately 800,000 distinct CDR3 sequences listed, around 50% were seen once. Sample: blood. The source is a man between 35 and 55 years old in good health. Each CDR3 is given with its conserved first and last residue. A D gene is named only where the DNA matches it firmly. Clone sizes are given selectively: once, few, many, or a class where the clone is expanded.

.,TRBJ1-1,.,TRBV20-1,CSADNMWGNTEAFF,TGCAGTGCTGATAATATGTGGGGGAACACTGAAGCTTTCTTT
.,TRBJ1-2,.,TRBV12-3/TRBV12-4,CANRGVLNYGYTF,TGTGCCAACCGGGGGGTCCTTAACTATGGCTACACCTTC
.,TRBJ1-2,TRBD1,TRBV12-3/TRBV12-4,CASSSGDRNYGYTF,TGTGCCAGCAGTTCCGGGGACAGAAACTATGGCTACACCTTC
.,TRBJ2-1,.,TRBV20-1,CSARGRSSSYNEQFF,TGCAGTGCCCGGGGTCGGTCAAGCTCCTACAATGAGCAGTTCTTC
few,TRBJ2-1,TRBD1,TRBV20-1,CSARVTTGQPFRNEQFF,TGCAGTGCTAGAGTTACAACGGGACAGCCTTTTCGGAATGAGCAGTTCTTC
.,TRBJ2-7,.,TRBV6-1,CASSDLSYEQYF,TGTGCCAGCAGTGATCTGTCCTACGAGCAGTACTTC
few,TRBJ2-5,TRBD1,TRBV6-1,CASTPLVTGGSETQYF,TGTGCCAGCACCCCGCTCGTGACAGGGGGATCGGAGACCCAGTACTTC
few,TRBJ2-3,.,TRBV3-1,CASSQTRTQNRDVPDTQYF,TGTGCCAGCAGCCAGACCAGGACTCAAAATAGGGACGTTCCAGATACGCAGTATTTT
once,TRBJ2-1,TRBD1,TRBV10-3,CAISESTGVPYNEQFF,TGTGCCATCAGTGAGTCGACAGGGGTGCCCTACAATGAGCAGTTCTTC
few,TRBJ2-1,TRBD1,TRBV15,CATSRQGIEQFF,TGTGCCACAAGCAGACAGGGGATTGAGCAGTTCTTC
.,TRBJ2-7,.,TRBV29-1,CSVDQGLTYNEQYF,TGCAGCGTTGATCAGGGGTTGACCTACAATGAGCAGTACTTC
few,TRBJ2-1,TRBD2,TRBV6-5,CASRSSGSYNEQFF,TGTGCCAGCAGAAGTAGCGGGTCCTACAATGAGCAGTTCTTC
.,TRBJ2-7,.,TRBV3-1,CASSQGIPYEQYF,TGTGCCAGCAGCCAAGGGATCCCCTACGAGCAGTACTTC
.,TRBJ1-5,TRBD1,TRBV6-1,CASRGQGVRDQPQHF,TGTGCCAGCAGGGGACAGGGAGTCAGGGATCAGCCCCAGCATTTT
few,TRBJ2-6,.,TRBV6-1,CASKGRLEQGSGANVLTF,TGTGCCAGCAAGGGCAGACTGGAACAGGGTTCTGGGGCCAACGTCCTGACTTTC
few,TRBJ2-1,TRBD2,TRBV20-1,CSANVGLHNEQFF,TGCAGTGCTAACGTGGGACTACACAATGAGCAGTTCTTC
.,TRBJ1-1,.,TRBV29-1,CSVESDGGKAFF,TGCAGCGTTGAAAGTGACGGGGGTAAAGCTTTCTTT
.,TRBJ2-5,.,TRBV24-1,CATSVSGTQYF,TGTGCCACCAGTGTTTCGGGGACCCAGTACTTC
.,TRBJ2-5,.,TRBV29-1,CSVGRGTGEVETQYF,.